Shown below are 13 T cell receptor beta chains from a single sample sequenced in a study of OX40 agonist ivuxolimab in advanced cancers. Measured with immunoSEQ multiplex PCR; TCRdb has only the in-frame clones, and not every one. The data contain some 78,000 clones, more than 85% of them singletons. This specimen was CD4+ or CD8+ T cells sorted from blood, taken in a trial of the OX40 agonist ivuxolimab. These receptors were obtained from an adult with an advanced solid tumor such as melanoma, head and neck, liver or kidney cancer.

The genes are TRBV2 and TRBJ2-3; D unclear. This CDR3 has 16 amino acids. V was clipped by 9 bases and J by 3 bases, with 22 bases between them. CDR1 SNHLY and CDR2 FYNNEI come from the germline V gene. This chain's CDR3 is CASKATGLSATDTQYF. The CDR3 nucleotides are TGTGCCAGTAAAGCTACCGGGCTCTCAGCAACAGATACGCAGTATTTT.

V is TRBV30 and J is TRBJ2-3; D is undetermined. Trimming removed 5 bases at V and 4 bases at J, with 4 bases between. Germline lookup yields CDR1 GTSNPN and CDR2 SVGIG (reference sequence). The length of the CDR3 is 10 residues. CDR3 loop: CAWGADTQYF. The CDR3 nucleotides are TGTGCCTGGGGAGCAGATACGCAGTATTTT.

The chain has TRBV5-4 and TRBJ2-3; D possibly corresponds to TRBD1 (6 bases). Trimming took 2 bases from V and 6 from J, leaving 19 bases between them. Germline loops: CDR1 SGHNT, CDR2 YYREEE (reference sequence). The CDR3 sequence is 16 residues long. The CDR3 loop reads CASSLGDIRQSDTQYF. The CDR3 DNA reads as TGTGCCAGCAGCTTAGGGGACATACGTCAGTCGGATACGCAGTATTTT.

This chain joins TRBV5-4 and TRBJ2-7; 8 bases are a match to TRBD1. V shed 3 bases, J shed 6 bases, and the junction held 8 bases outside the gene matches. This CDR3 comprises 14 residues. The germline V gene encodes CDR1 SGHNT and CDR2 YYREEE (reference sequence). The CDR3 DNA reads TGTGCCAGCAGCTCCCAGGGGGCGCAAGGCGAGCAGTACTTC. It translates to CASSSQGAQGEQYF.

The chain couples TRBV5-1 to TRBJ1-3; 7 bases line up with TRBD1. Looked up from germline, CDR1 is SGHRS and CDR2 is YFSETQ. CDR3 length: 16 amino acids. Germline trimming cut 1 base from V and 4 bases from J; bases unmatched to any gene: 8. CDR3 in DNA: TGCGCCAGCAGCTTGACCATGACAGGGATAGGAAACACCATATATTTT. This codes for CASSLTMTGIGNTIYF.

The genes are TRBV5-4 and TRBJ1-3, with TRBD1 as a possible D gene (6 bases). Looked up from germline, CDR1 is SGHNT and CDR2 is YYREEE (reference sequence). The CDR3 is 16 residues long. The V and J ends lost 4 bases and 0 bases respectively, with 14 bases between them. CDR3: CASSPETGFSGNTIYF. CDR3 sequence (DNA): TGTGCCAGCAGCCCGGAAACAGGGTTCTCTGGAAACACCATATATTTT.

The chain joins TRBV7-2 to TRBJ1-2; no clear D gene. The CDR3 covers 15 residues. CDR1 SGHTA and CDR2 FQGNSA come from the germline V gene. The V and J ends lost 1 base and 5 bases respectively, with 14 bases between them. The CDR3 reads CASSLDLGMKYGYTF. The CDR3 nucleotides are TGTGCCAGCAGCTTAGATTTGGGAATGAAGTATGGCTACACCTTC.

The chain has TRBV6-6 and TRBJ2-5; 8 bases are shared with TRBD2. Trimming cost V 7 bases and J 5 bases; bases outside gene matches: 9. There are 14 residues in the CDR3. From germline, CDR1 is MNHNY and CDR2 SVGAGI (reference sequence). In nucleotides, the CDR3 is TGTGCCAGCATTCCTCCGGGACTAGGGGAGACCCAGTACTTC. This gives the protein CASIPPGLGETQYF.

A few counts support this clone. Other DNA variants within this sample encode the same CDR3. V gene TRBV20-1 combines with J gene TRBJ1-3; unclear D gene. CDR3 length equals 11 residues. Germline lookup yields CDR1 DFQATT and CDR2 SNEGSKA (reference sequence). Trimming removed 1 base from V and 8 bases from J, with 6 bases in between. The CDR3 reads CSARVVDTIYF. For the CDR3, the DNA is TGCAGTGCTAGAGTTGTGGACACCATATATTTT.

A note on this clone: This specimen includes other DNA sequences encoding the same CDR3. The chain recombines TRBV7-9 with TRBJ2-6, with TRBD1 identical over 9 bases. V lost 1 base to trimming and J lost 4 bases; unmatched junction nucleotides: 11. Looked up from germline, CDR1 is SEHNR and CDR2 is FQNEAQ (reference sequence). The CDR3 loop spans 19 amino acids. CDR3 DNA sequence: TGTGCCAGCAGCTTAGGTGTGATGGGACAGGGAACCGGGGCCAACGTCCTGACTTTC. Translated: CASSLGVMGQGTGANVLTF.

The rearrangement joins TRBV7-3 to TRBJ2-1; the match to TRBD1 covers 7 bases. The V gene end was trimmed by 1 base and the J gene end by 10 bases; junction bases not matched to a gene: 7. Germline V CDR1 and CDR2: SGHTA, FQGTGA. This CDR3 has 14 residues. In nucleotides, the CDR3 is TGTGCCAGCAGCTTAAGCCCGTTACAGGGGGAGCAGTTCTTC. Translating gives CASSLSPLQGEQFF. Using reference TRBV7-3 and TRBJ2-1 for the parts outside the CDR3, the full variable domain is GAGVSQTPSNKVTEKGKYVELRCDPISGHTALYWYRQSLGQGPEFLIYFQGTGAADDSGLPNDRFFAVRPEGSVSTLKIQRTERGDSAVYLCASSLSPLQGEQFFGPGTRLTVL.

The chain uses TRBV5-5 and TRBJ2-5; D is ambiguous. Trimming pared 0 bases from V and 1 base from J, leaving 10 bases between. Germline V gene lookup returns CDR1 SGHKS and CDR2 YYEKEE (reference sequence). This CDR3 region has 15 residues. The CDR3 protein is CASSLGLWVQETQYF. CDR3 nucleotide sequence: TGTGCCAGCAGCTTGGGACTGTGGGTCCAAGAGACCCAGTACTTC.

The chain recombines TRBV28 with TRBJ1-5; TRBD1 is a possible D gene (5 bases). Trimming removed 7 bases at V and 1 base at J, with 11 bases between. In germline, CDR1 is MDHEN, CDR2 SYDVKM. The length of the CDR3 is 14 residues. DNA of the CDR3: TGTGCCAGCATCCTTGGGGGAAGCAATCAGCCCCAGCATTTT. Translating it yields CASILGGSNQPQHF.